The next 17 T cell receptor beta chains were all read from a single sample in a study of T cells in localized non-small cell lung cancer. The method was immunoSEQ multiplex PCR; TCRdb's version includes in-frame clones alone and lacks a portion of them. Here the sample spans 25,000 to 30,000 clones, about 90% being singletons. This specimen consisted of peripheral blood mononuclear cells, obtained before any cancer treatment. The receptors were sampled from a woman aged 40 to 75 with stage III lung adenocarcinoma.

This clone was picked up one time. The gene calls are TRBV10-2 and TRBJ1-2; 8 bases line up with TRBD1. Trimming removed 8 bases from V and 4 bases from J; junction bases left unmatched: 9. CDR1 is WSHSY, CDR2 SAAADI, per germline. CDR3 length: 14 residues. For the CDR3, the DNA is TGCGCCAGCTCCCCGACAGGGGACGGCTATGGCTACACCTTC. Translated: CASSPTGDGYGYTF.

The chain is built from TRBV5-1 and TRBJ1-2; D remains unclear. Trimming removed 0 bases at V and 1 base at J, with 7 bases between. This CDR3 region has 14 residues. Germline V gene data show CDR1 as SGHRS and CDR2 as YFSETQ. The CDR3 sequence is CASSLGRINYGYTF. Written as DNA, the CDR3 is TGCGCCAGCAGCTTGGGGCGGATTAACTATGGCTACACCTTC. The full variable domain, completed using reference TRBV5-1 and TRBJ1-2, is KAGVTQTPRYLIKTRGQQVTLSCSPISGHRSVSWYQQTPGQGLQFLFEYFSETQRNKGNFPGRFSGRQFSNSRSEMNVSTLELGDSALYLCASSLGRINYGYTFGSGTRLTVV.

The chain combines TRBV5-1 with TRBJ2-5, with TRBD1 matching 8 bases. V lost 4 bases, J lost 5 bases, and 4 bases stayed unmatched. CDR1 SGHRS and CDR2 YFSETQ come from the germline V gene. CDR3 length: 13 amino acids. The CDR3: CASSGQGGETQYF. CDR3 nucleotide sequence: TGCGCCAGCAGCGGACAGGGCGGCGAGACCCAGTACTTC.

The chain employs TRBV6-6 and TRBJ1-1, with D unresolved. CDR3 length equals 13 residues. Germline V gene data show CDR1 as MNHNY and CDR2 as SVGAGI (reference sequence). Trimming cost V 6 bases and J 4 bases, with 12 bases left between them. CDR3 in DNA: TGTGCCAGCAGGCAAGGCCCAGCCACTGAAGCTTTCTTT. Its translation is CASRQGPATEAFF.

The chain employs TRBV7-2 and TRBJ2-5, with 7 bases lining up with TRBD2. Germline V gives CDR1 SGHTA, CDR2 FQGNSA. The ends lost 5 bases at V and 5 bases at J; junction bases unmatched: 11. The CDR3 contains 15 residues. In DNA, the CDR3 is TGTGCCAGCAGCCCTCAGCGGGGCGAGCGCGAGACCCAGTACTTC. Its protein product is CASSPQRGERETQYF.

This chain connects TRBV9 to TRBJ2-1; D is ambiguous. V lost 0 bases and J lost 9, with 7 bases in between. Per the germline V gene, CDR1 is SGDLS and CDR2 is YYNGEE. This CDR3 is built from 12 residues. In nucleotides, the CDR3 is TGTGCCAGCAGCGTAGGTAGTCGTGAGCAGTTCTTC. Translation: CASSVGSREQFF.

The rearrangement joins TRBV25-1 to TRBJ1-2; 7 bases are shared with TRBD1. The CDR3 is made up of 11 amino acids. Germline V gives CDR1 MGHDK, CDR2 SYGVNS. V shed 5 bases, J shed 7 bases, and the junction held 1 base outside the gene matches. The CDR3 sequence: CASSPGGGYTF. DNA for the CDR3: TGTGCCAGCAGTCCAGGGGGTGGCTACACCTTC.

This chain connects TRBV2 to TRBJ2-7; 7 nucleotides line up with TRBD2. The CDR3 consists of 14 residues. CDR1 SNHLY and CDR2 FYNNEI come from the germline V gene. V gave up 6 bases and J gave up 1 base; unmatched junction bases: 6. In DNA form, the CDR3 reads TGTGCCAGCAGCGCCGCGCGGGAGTCCTACGAGCAGTACTTC. As protein: CASSAARESYEQYF.

The rearrangement links TRBV6-5 to TRBJ2-3; the D gene is possibly TRBD1 (5 bases). The V end was cut by 7 bases, the J end by 2 bases, with 13 bases between. This CDR3 has 14 amino acids. Germline V CDR1 and CDR2: MNHEY, SVGAGI. The CDR3 loop reads CASKQGPPTDTQYF. As DNA, the CDR3 is TGTGCCAGCAAGCAGGGCCCTCCCACAGATACGCAGTATTTT.

Comment on this clone: One end of the junction fails to match germline, which may point to a read error. The V call is TRBV23-1, the J call TRBJ1-6, with D unclear. TRBV23-1 qualifies as an ORF whose function is uncertain. The CDR3 length is 9 residues. The CDR3 DNA sequence: TGCGCCAGCAGTCGCCCTCGGAACTTT. It yields the protein CASSRPRNF.

This clone was seen only a few times. This chain joins TRBV29-1 and TRBJ1-1, with D perhaps TRBD1 (5 bases). The CDR3 spans 11 residues. CDR1 is SQVTM and CDR2 is ANQGSEA in the germline V gene. Trimming removed 6 bases at V and 5 bases at J, with 10 bases between. Here the CDR3 reads CSVAQGTEAFF. The CDR3 DNA sequence: TGCAGCGTAGCTCAGGGAACTGAAGCTTTCTTT.

V gene TRBV5-1 combines with J gene TRBJ2-5, with D tentatively TRBD1 (6 bases). The CDR3 runs 13 residues. V lost 5 bases, J lost 5 bases, and 13 bases lay in between. Per the germline V gene, CDR1 is SGHRS and CDR2 is YFSETQ. The DNA of the CDR3 is TGCGCCAGCAGTCCAGGGGTTGGGGAGACCCAGTACTTC. It translates to CASSPGVGETQYF.

The chain uses TRBV5-4 and TRBJ1-1; 8 nucleotides align to TRBD1. Germline V gene data show CDR1 as SGHNT and CDR2 as YYREEE (reference sequence). This CDR3 has 14 residues. Unmatched junction bases numbered 4, after V lost 3 bases and J lost 3 bases. CDR3 residues: CASSSGTGDTEAFF. The CDR3 coding sequence is TGTGCCAGCAGCTCCGGGACAGGAGACACTGAAGCTTTCTTT.

The chain has TRBV4-2 and TRBJ2-7; D is possibly TRBD2 (7 bases). The V gene's germline CDR1 is LGHNA and CDR2 YNFKEQ. V lost 0 bases to trimming and J lost 7 bases, with 19 bases between them. This CDR3 is built from 16 residues. CDR3 coding DNA: TGTGCCAGCAGCCAAGACCTGGGAGGGGGGACGGGGGAGCAGTACTTC. As protein: CASSQDLGGGTGEQYF.

This chain joins TRBV7-2 and TRBJ2-3, with 16 bases that match TRBD2. J was trimmed by 5 bases and V by 7 bases; bases with no gene match: 12. Per the germline V gene, CDR1 is SGHTA and CDR2 is FQGNSA. The length of the CDR3 is 18 residues. For the CDR3, the DNA is TGTGCCAGCATCCCCCCGGGACTAGCGGGAGGGCCGGTAGATACGCAGTATTTT. Residues: CASIPPGLAGGPVDTQYF.

V is TRBV4-1 and J is TRBJ1-1; D unclear. Germline V gives CDR1 MGHRA, CDR2 YSYEKL. V gave up 1 base and J gave up 0 bases, with 12 bases separating them. The CDR3 contains 16 residues. CDR3 in amino acids: CASSQGQARLNTEAFF. The CDR3 DNA sequence: TGCGCCAGCAGCCAAGGCCAAGCACGGTTGAACACTGAAGCTTTCTTT.

The chain carries TRBV4-1 and TRBJ1-2; D uncertain. V lost 1 base and J 1 base, leaving 4 bases between the germline ends. The CDR3 totals 13 residues. Germline loops: CDR1 MGHRA, CDR2 YSYEKL. CDR3 amino acids: CASSQGFNYGYTF. The CDR3 coding sequence is TGCGCCAGCAGCCAAGGTTTTAACTATGGCTACACCTTC.